This record concerns one T cell receptor (beta chain) sequence. As yet, its antigen is unknown. The data belong to a study of T cells in Graves' hyperthyroidism and ophthalmopathy. Overall study: Specimen type is peripheral blood, collected at initial diagnosis prior to any treatment.

Overall study results and limits: In the blood, most expanded thyroid clonotypes above 0.001 appeared as well. Model-based prediction identified ophthalmopathy a median 6.5 months prior to its onset. Separation of ophthalmopathy from stable hyperthyroidism was achieved by a 13 V-J model.

The J segment lost 3 bases and the V segment lost 6 bases, leaving 3 bases of the junction unmatched. Germline CDR1 is WSHSY and CDR2 is SAAADI. The length of the CDR3 is 13 residues. RNA transcripts served as the template for amplifying TCR beta CDR3 regions. The HTBI primer set served for first-round RT-PCR of the TCR CDR3. A single record per CDR3 protein comes from TCRdb applying MiXCR to the multiplex PCR reads. The table has 410,000 or so distinct CDR3 sequences, roughly 15% seen once; the top ten hold about 13%. V gene TRBV10-2 combines with J gene TRBJ2-5; TRBD1 agrees at 8 bases. The source of this sequence is a man aged 18 to 29 with Graves' ophthalmopathy. Sequencing was performed on blood. This chain's CDR3 is CASRRGQEETQYF. CDR3 DNA sequence: TGCGCCAGCAGGAGGGGACAGGAAGAGACCCAGTACTTC.